This T cell receptor (beta chain) was obtained from a study of blood T cell repertoires in COVID-19. On the study more broadly: Italy, Spain and the United States were the sources of the convalescent and acute COVID-19 samples. Sample material is recorded as cDNA or gDNA derived from T cells, B-cell-depleted T cells, or PBMCs.

V gave up 0 bases and J gave up 1 base, with 6 bases separating them. This CDR3 region has 14 residues. CDR1 is ENHRY, CDR2 SYGVKD, per germline. In the source study's methods: Estimation of nucleated cell counts relied on the amplification of reference gene primers. The method was immunoSEQ multiplex PCR; TCRdb's version includes in-frame clones alone and lacks a portion of them. V, J and clone size reflect that table, while D and trimming were determined from the DNA. The sample has 200,000 to 300,000 clones, more than 70% seen once; the top ten hold about 1%. V is TRBV10-3 and J is TRBJ1-1; D gene ambiguous. The sequence was obtained from a middle-aged woman who had recovered from COVID-19. Sequenced sample: peripheral blood. The CDR3 sequence is CAISESSGNTEAFF. As DNA, the CDR3 is TGTGCCATCAGTGAGTCGTCAGGGAACACTGAAGCTTTCTTT.